This T cell receptor beta chain came from a study of human T cells and chemical hapten exposure. General study points: Those TCRs sitting above 1 in 1000 frequency stayed the same with DPC sensitization.

Original processing notes: There were a median of around 96,000 TCRs per sample, with a range from roughly 23,224 to 750,000. In TCRdb, the 5' RACE reads were re-called with MiXCR into one record per CDR3 protein. Clone size and V and J calls follow TCRdb, not the original study. This sample carries tens of thousands of distinct CDR3 sequences, 7% to 8% of them seen once, and the ten largest clones take about 2.2%. This clonotype turned up a few times. The antigen remains unidentified. Unfractionated whole blood yielded total RNA. Per germline, CDR1 GTSNPN and CDR2 SVGIG (reference sequence). V lost 0 bases to trimming and J lost 5 bases; unmatched junction nucleotides: 1. This CDR3 has 14 amino acids.

V gene TRBV30 combines with J gene TRBJ1-5; 10 bases match TRBD1. This TCR came from a male donor in good health. The chain's CDR3 is CAWSVGTGDQPQHF. The CDR3 coding sequence is TGTGCCTGGAGTGTAGGGACAGGGGATCAGCCCCAGCATTTT.